This T cell receptor (beta chain) was captured in a study of blood T cell repertoires in COVID-19. Whole-study context: Material from acute and convalescent COVID-19 was sourced from the United States, Italy and Spain. In each case, the material was cDNA or gDNA derived from T cells, B-cell-depleted T cells, or PBMCs.

CDR1 is KGHSH, CDR2 LQKENI, per germline. V dropped 6 bases and J dropped 4 bases, with 25 bases sitting between them. The CDR3 is made up of 17 amino acids. Original handling: The assay estimated nucleated cells by amplifying reference gene primers. Some clones are missing from TCRdb's copy, which holds only in-frame ones; the method was immunoSEQ multiplex PCR. V, J and clone size derive from that table, while D and trimming were established from the DNA sequence. This sample has fewer than 200,000 clones, with 70% to 90% found just once. The sequenced sample consisted of peripheral blood. This clonotype was sampled from a man between 60 and 70 years old with active or convalescent COVID-19. V and J are TRBV18 and TRBJ2-7; D ambiguous. This CDR3 is CASSPSVDKPSPYEQYF. Here the CDR3 DNA reads TGTGCCAGCTCGCCTTCGGTAGACAAGCCTTCCCCATACGAGCAGTACTTC.